These 24 T cell receptor beta chains originate from one sample sequenced in a study of Ad26.COV2.S vaccination and SARS-CoV-2 variants. Treatment described: some 20 received Ad26.COV2.S at low or high dose, single or two shots; roughly 5 received placebo; per-sample allocation not given. The investigators took samples on day 63 after the first vaccine or placebo injection. Sequencing was performed with immunoSEQ multiplex PCR; in TCRdb, only in-frame clones are kept and a portion is missing. This table has 200,000 to 250,000 clones, 70% to 90% appearing once. Sequencing was performed on peripheral blood, taken in a trial of Ad26.COV2.S vaccine versus placebo. The receptors were sampled from a person between 18 and 59 years old who received the Ad26.COV2.S COVID-19 vaccine or a placebo.

The chain recombines TRBV5-1 with TRBJ2-3; TRBD1 might be the D (6 bases). The CDR3 has 14 residues. Germline V gene sequence: CDR1 SGHRS, CDR2 YFSETQ. V was trimmed by 3 bases and J by 1 base, leaving 9 bases between them. CDR3 protein: CASSSGQRTDTQYF. The DNA for the CDR3 is TGCGCCAGCAGCTCCGGACAGCGCACAGATACGCAGTATTTT.

The rearrangement joins TRBV5-1 to TRBJ2-7, with 8 bases identical to TRBD2. V lost 1 base and J lost 2; bases outside the gene matches: 2. The CDR3 consists of 14 residues. Germline CDR1 is SGHRS and CDR2 is YFSETQ. CDR3 in amino acids: CASSLQLAAYEQYF. The DNA of the CDR3 is TGCGCCAGCAGCTTGCAACTAGCGGCCTACGAGCAGTACTTC.

This clone was recorded only once. The rearrangement uses TRBV7-9 and TRBJ2-5; the match to TRBD2 covers 7 bases. V dropped 4 bases and J dropped 4; count of bases not matched to a gene: 9. CDR3 length equals 15 residues. Germline CDR1 is SEHNR and CDR2 is FQNEAQ (reference sequence). The CDR3 sequence: CASSSQVGGGETQYF. CDR3 in DNA: TGTGCCAGCAGCTCCCAAGTTGGGGGGGGAGAGACCCAGTACTTC.

The chain employs TRBV5-8 and TRBJ2-2; no firm D call. This CDR3 spans 15 amino acids. The germline V gene encodes CDR1 SGHTS and CDR2 YDEGEE. Between the trimmed V and J ends, which lost 0 bases and 4 bases, there was a span of 10 bases. CDR3 bases: TGTGCCAGCAGCTTGGCTACCGTAACCACCGGGGAGCTGTTTTTT. It is translated as CASSLATVTTGELFF.

CDR3 in amino acids: CASSSYRDDEQYF. DNA for the CDR3: TGTGCCAGCAGCTCCTACAGGGATGACGAGCAGTACTTC. The chain is built from TRBV5-6 and TRBJ2-7, with D maybe TRBD1 (6 bases). CDR1 and CDR2 (germline): SGHDT, YYEEEE. V lost 3 bases and J lost 5, with 12 bases in between. The CDR3 has 13 residues.

V gene TRBV6-5 combines with J gene TRBJ2-1; D tentatively reads TRBD1 or TRBD2 (6 bases each). The germline CDR1 and CDR2 sequences are MNHEY and SVGAGI. This CDR3 is 14 amino acids long. Trimming took 3 bases from V and 13 from J, leaving 19 bases between them. CDR3 loop: CASSYGGLRGEQFF. Here the CDR3 DNA reads TGTGCCAGCAGTTATGGTGGTCTGAGGGGGGAACAGTTCTTC.

This clone came up once. The chain recombines TRBV28 with TRBJ2-5; TRBD1 agrees at 7 bases. The junction had 6 bases not matched to a gene; V was cut back by 3 bases and J by 5 bases. Germline CDR1 and CDR2: MDHEN and SYDVKM. This CDR3 spans 14 amino acids. This chain's CDR3 is CASSFGQVRETQYF. The CDR3 coding sequence is TGTGCCAGCAGTTTCGGACAGGTGAGGGAGACCCAGTACTTC.

The chain carries TRBV7-9 and TRBJ1-1, with D perhaps matching TRBD1 (6 bases). Looked up from germline, CDR1 is SEHNR and CDR2 is FQNEAQ (reference sequence). Trimming took 5 bases from V and 2 from J, leaving 15 bases between them. The CDR3 covers 15 residues. This chain's CDR3 is CASSPTDRINTEAFF. The CDR3 coding sequence is TGTGCCAGCAGCCCTACCGACAGGATCAACACTGAAGCTTTCTTT.

The V call is TRBV12-3 or TRBV12-4, the J call TRBJ2-3; D remains ambiguous. The CDR3 covers 13 residues. The V and J ends lost 2 bases and 3 bases respectively, with 6 bases between them. This CDR3 is CASSLLLTDTQYF. The CDR3, as DNA: TGTGCCAGCAGTTTACTTTTAACAGATACGCAGTATTTT.

V is TRBV2 and J is TRBJ2-7; 8 bases line up with TRBD2. CDR1 is SNHLY, CDR2 FYNNEI, per germline. CDR3 length equals 13 residues. Trimming took 4 bases from V and 3 from J; bases not matched to a gene: 2. The CDR3 DNA reads TGTGCCAGCAGTGCCAGCGGGGGCTACGAGCAGTACTTC. It is translated as CASSASGGYEQYF.

This clone was counted a single time. This chain uses TRBV19 with TRBJ2-7, with 8 bases lining up with TRBD1. The CDR3 contains 14 residues. V shed 5 bases, J shed 4 bases, and the junction held 7 bases outside the gene matches. Germline-derived CDR1 and CDR2 are LNHDA and SQIVND (reference sequence). CDR3 nucleotide sequence: TGTGCCAGTAGTCACCAGGGGGCTAAATACGAGCAGTACTTC. Translated, it gives CASSHQGAKYEQYF.

The chain joins TRBV4-2 to TRBJ2-3, with a tentative D call TRBD2 (6 bases). V lost 0 bases and J 3 bases, leaving 16 bases between the germline ends. CDR3 length: 17 amino acids. CDR1 and CDR2 from the germline V gene are LGHNA and YNFKEQ. The CDR3 DNA sequence: TGTGCCAGCAGCCAAGAAACCGCGGGGTTTTCGACAGATACGCAGTATTTT. It is translated as CASSQETAGFSTDTQYF.

The CDR3 bases are TGTGCCAGCAGTTCTACCGGACTAGCGGGAAAATCAGATACGCAGTATTTT. Translating it yields CASSSTGLAGKSDTQYF. This chain links TRBV27 with TRBJ2-3; TRBD2 matches 12 bases. The germline V gene encodes CDR1 MNHEY and CDR2 SMNVEV (reference sequence). With 4 bases clipped from V and 4 bases from J, the junction kept 9 bases outside the gene matches. This CDR3 is built from 17 residues.

The rearrangement uses TRBV21-1 and TRBJ2-7; TRBD2 is taken as the D call from the table, unchecked against the DNA. TRBV21-1 is tagged as a pseudogene. This CDR3 has 15 amino acids. The CDR3 is CASSPSFPTTYEQYF. For the CDR3, the DNA is TGTGCCAGCAGCCCGTCCTTCCCTACGACCTACGAGCAGTACTTC.

The rearrangement links TRBV4-3 to TRBJ1-1, with D maybe TRBD1 (5 bases). The CDR3 is made up of 14 amino acids. V was shortened by 0 bases and J by 5 bases, with 10 bases between the two germline ends. The germline gives CDR1 LGHNA, CDR2 YSLEER. The CDR3 bases are TGCGCCAGCAGCCAAGAGGGGGACCCAACTGAAGCTTTCTTT. It specifies CASSQEGDPTEAFF.

This clone appeared once. The chain uses TRBV10-3 and TRBJ1-6, with TRBD1 matching over 7 bases. This CDR3 is 15 amino acids long. Germline loops: CDR1 ENHRY, CDR2 SYGVKD. Trimming at V came to 6 bases and at J to 6 bases, leaving 8 bases not matched to a gene. DNA for the CDR3: TGTGCCATCAGAGAAGACAGGGTTTCTAATTCACCCCTCCACTTT. Protein: CAIREDRVSNSPLHF.

The CDR3 DNA reads as TGTGCCACCAGCGAGGGGACAGGGGCTGGGGCCAACGTCCTGACTTTC. As protein: CATSEGTGAGANVLTF. This chain uses TRBV15 with TRBJ2-6; 10 bases are shared with TRBD1. The CDR3 sequence is 16 residues long. Germline loops: CDR1 LNHNV, CDR2 YYDKDF (reference sequence). Losses at the gene ends were 5 bases for V and 2 bases for J; bases not matched to a gene: 3.

This chain joins TRBV28 and TRBJ1-1; 9 bases are a match to TRBD1. There are 15 residues in the CDR3. V shed 4 bases and J 1 base; nucleotides not matched to a gene: 4. CDR1 and CDR2 (germline): MDHEN, SYDVKM. CDR3 nucleotide sequence: TGTGCCAGCAGTTACCCGGGACAGGGGAACACTGAAGCTTTCTTT. This encodes CASSYPGQGNTEAFF. Combining the CDR3 with reference TRBV28 and TRBJ1-1 gives the whole variable domain DVKVTQSSRYLVKRTGEKVFLECVQDMDHENMFWYRQDPGLGLRLIYFSYDVKMKEKGDIPEGYSVSREKKERFSLILESASTNQTSMYLCASSYPGQGNTEAFFGQGTRLTVV.

This clone was detected a few times. The chain couples TRBV6-1 to TRBJ1-6; D remains unclear. Germline CDR1 is MNHNS and CDR2 is SASEGT. Trimming took off 3 bases at V and 6 bases at J, with 9 bases between the two ends. CDR3 length: 14 amino acids. CDR3 DNA sequence: TGTGCCAGCAGTGATGGGTTGGGTAATTCACCCCTCCACTTT. Amino acids: CASSDGLGNSPLHF.

The count of this clone is one. The rearrangement links TRBV30 to TRBJ2-4; D assignment may be TRBD1 or TRBD2 (6 bases each). This CDR3 comprises 12 residues. Germline CDR1 reads GTSNPN; CDR2 reads SVGIG (reference sequence). V was clipped by 0 bases and J by 8 bases, with 8 bases between them. The CDR3 nucleotides are TGTGCCTGGAGTGTAAGGGGGGACATTCAGTACTTC. Translation: CAWSVRGDIQYF.

The rearrangement links TRBV3-1 (or the pseudogene TRBV3-2) to TRBJ2-3; the match to TRBD2 covers 8 bases. Germline values: CDR1 LGHDT, CDR2 YNNKEL (reference sequence). After removal of 4 bases from V and 6 bases from J, the junction contained 6 bases not matched to a gene. The CDR3 covers 14 residues. In DNA, the CDR3 is TGTGCCAGCAGCCGTCTACTAGCGGCGGATACGCAGTATTTT. Translated: CASSRLLAADTQYF.

V gene TRBV28 combines with J gene TRBJ2-7; D gene unclear. V shed 5 bases and J shed 4 bases, with 12 bases lying between them. The V gene's germline CDR1 is MDHEN and CDR2 SYDVKM. The CDR3 runs 13 residues. The CDR3 here is CASSPQDGYEQYF. As DNA, the CDR3 is TGTGCCAGCAGTCCCCAGGACGGGTACGAGCAGTACTTC. Together with reference TRBV28 and TRBJ2-7, the CDR3 gives the full variable domain: DVKVTQSSRYLVKRTGEKVFLECVQDMDHENMFWYRQDPGLGLRLIYFSYDVKMKEKGDIPEGYSVSREKKERFSLILESASTNQTSMYLCASSPQDGYEQYFGPGTRLTVT.

This chain connects TRBV28 to TRBJ1-5; no clear D gene. Trimming shortened V by 2 bases and J by 0 bases, and 14 bases separated the two germline ends. The CDR3 spans 17 residues. The germline V gene has CDR1 MDHEN and CDR2 SYDVKM. CDR3 loop: CASSLITLVNSNQPQHF. DNA for the CDR3: TGTGCCAGCAGTTTAATCACACTTGTGAATAGCAATCAGCCCCAGCATTTT.

Worth noting for this clone: The same CDR3 arises from other DNA sequences in this sample as well. The rearrangement links TRBV18 to TRBJ1-1, with 7 bases aligning to TRBD1. Germline values: CDR1 KGHSH, CDR2 LQKENI. The length of the CDR3 is 14 residues. Trimming took 2 bases from V and 0 from J; bases not matched to a gene: 0. CDR3 bases: TGTGCCAGCTCACCAGGGACAGTGAACACTGAAGCTTTCTTT. Its protein is CASSPGTVNTEAFF.